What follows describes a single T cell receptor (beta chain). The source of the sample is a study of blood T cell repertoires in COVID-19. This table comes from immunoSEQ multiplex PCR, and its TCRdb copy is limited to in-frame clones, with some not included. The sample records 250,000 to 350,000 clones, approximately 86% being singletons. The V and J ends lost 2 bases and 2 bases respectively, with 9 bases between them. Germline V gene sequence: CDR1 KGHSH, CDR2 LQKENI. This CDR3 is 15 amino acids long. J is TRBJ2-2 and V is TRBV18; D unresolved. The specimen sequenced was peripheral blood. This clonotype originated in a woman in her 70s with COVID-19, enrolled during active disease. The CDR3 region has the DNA TGTGCCAGCTCACCAGGGCAGCCTAACACCGGGGAGCTGTTTTTT. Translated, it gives CASSPGQPNTGELFF.